This T cell receptor beta chain was recovered during a study of Graves' ophthalmopathy and Graves' hyperthyroidism. Amplifying from RNA transcripts, the study obtained TCR beta CDR3 regions. A first-round RT-PCR used HTBI primers, followed by a second-round multiplex PCR. TCRdb redid the calling of the multiplex PCR reads with MiXCR, one entry per CDR3 protein. The sample includes about 380,000 distinct CDR3 sequences, approximately 15% of them seen just once. V lost 4 bases to trimming and J lost 5 bases, with 19 bases between them. Germline loops: CDR1 SGHRS, CDR2 YFSETQ. The CDR3 is 15 amino acids. This clonotype was found many times.

Sequencing input: peripheral blood. The TCR comes from a woman in her late teens or twenties with stable Graves' hyperthyroidism. The chain couples TRBV5-1 to TRBJ2-7, with TRBD1 as a possible D gene (5 bases). CDR3 nucleotides: TGCGCCAGCAGCCCTAGGAGAAAGGGGTCCCACGAGCAGTACTTC. This translates into CASSPRRKGSHEQYF.